This is a list of T cell receptor beta chains from one sample in a study of cytomegalovirus exposure and HLA in healthy donors. Here immunoSEQ multiplex PCR was the method, and the copy in TCRdb shows in-frame clones only, minus some. The sample records 120,000 or so clones, 81% being singletons. Sample: PBMCs. The receptors were gathered from a woman aged 40 to 49 in good health and CMV-seronegative. CDR3s include the opening cysteine and the closing phenylalanine or tryptophan. The order of the fields is J gene, V gene, clone size, D gene, CDR3 protein, CDR3 DNA. D genes are given only for firm matches. A clone size is listed for some rows: how often the clone was seen (once, few, many), or a class if it is expanded.

TRBJ2-7 TRBV2 . TRBD2 CASSWNGGDYEQYF TGTGCCAGCAGTTGGAACGGGGGGGACTATGAGCAGTACTTC
TRBJ2-4 TRBV5-1 . . CASRDNVASDIQYF TGCGCCAGCCGGGACAACGTAGCGAGTGACATTCAGTACTTC
TRBJ2-1 TRBV2 . TRBD2 CASSVPSGGRDWNEQFF TGTGCCAGCAGTGTACCCAGCGGGGGTCGTGATTGGAATGAGCAGTTCTTC
TRBJ1-1 TRBV30 . . CAWKPRGDTEAFF TGTGCCTGGAAACCACGGGGGGACACTGAAGCTTTCTTT
TRBJ2-7 TRBV7-5 . . CASSLFQTYEQYF TGTGCCAGCAGCTTATTCCAAACCTACGAGCAGTACTTC
TRBJ2-5 TRBV18 . . CASSPPDRSNMHF TGTGCCAGCTCACCACCGGACAGATCCAACATGCACTTC
TRBJ1-2 TRBV19 . . CASSIATDATNYGYTF TGTGCCAGTAGTATAGCGACAGACGCTACTAACTATGGCTACACCTTC
TRBJ1-2 TRBV6-1 once TRBD1 CASSPERQGLGYTF TGTGCCAGCAGTCCCGAGAGACAGGGGTTAGGCTACACCTTC
TRBJ2-3 TRBV28 . TRBD1 CASSSFTGGRGTDTQYF TGTGCCAGCAGTTCCTTTACAGGGGGCCGGGGGACAGATACGCAGTATTTT
TRBJ2-5 TRBV7-2 . . CASSLLGGPGQETQYF TGTGCCAGCAGCTTGTTGGGGGGGCCCGGACAAGAGACCCAGTACTTC
TRBJ2-3 TRBV7-2 . . CASSLSKTDTQYF TGTGCCAGCAGCTTAAGCAAAACAGATACGCAGTATTTT
TRBJ2-6 TRBV2 . TRBD2 CASAGLAGVISGANVLTF TGTGCCAGCGCGGGACTAGCGGGGGTGATCTCTGGGGCCAACGTCCTGACTTTC
TRBJ2-1 TRBV9 . TRBD2 CASSVAGLARGPNEQFF TGTGCCAGCAGCGTAGCGGGACTAGCGAGGGGACCGAATGAGCAGTTCTTC
TRBJ1-1 TRBV4-1 . TRBD1 CASSDRVVSEAFF TGCGCCAGCAGTGACAGGGTCGTGTCTGAAGCTTTCTTT
TRBJ1-2 TRBV7-8 . TRBD1 CASSPGSGGGYTF TGTGCCAGCAGCCCAGGGTCAGGGGGCGGCTACACCTTC
TRBJ1-2 TRBV7-8 . . CASSLATGYYGYTF TGTGCCAGCAGCTTAGCTACAGGGTACTATGGCTACACCTTC
TRBJ2-7 TRBV5-1 . . CASSLVGGNSYEQYF TGCGCCAGCAGCTTGGTGGGGGGAAACTCCTACGAGCAGTACTTC
TRBJ1-6 TRBV18 . . CASSPPDGGGSPLHF TGTGCCAGCTCACCACCGGACGGGGGGGGTTCACCCCTCCACTTT
TRBJ2-7 TRBV7-8 once . CASSYGSTDYEQYF TGTGCCAGCAGCTACGGGTCTACCGACTACGAGCAGTACTTC
TRBJ1-6 TRBV5-8 . . CASSGGQNNSPLHF TGTGCCAGCAGCGGAGGACAGAATAATTCACCCCTCCACTTT
TRBJ1-3 TRBV9 . . CASSRGNPSGNTIYF TGTGCCAGCAGCCGCGGGAATCCCTCTGGAAACACCATATATTTT
TRBJ2-7 TRBV6-5 . . CASRAGGISYEQYF TGTGCCAGCAGGGCAGGGGGGATTTCCTACGAGCAGTACTTC
TRBJ2-1 TRBV7-2 . . CASTSRVRAYNEQFF TGTGCCAGCACCTCTCGGGTGAGGGCATACAATGAGCAGTTCTTC
TRBJ1-4 TRBV2 few . CASTVTALEDEKLFF TGTGCCAGCACTGTGACAGCGCTTGAGGATGAAAAACTGTTTTTT
TRBJ2-2 TRBV6-1 . . CASRQDQNTGELFF TGTGCCAGCAGACAGGACCAGAACACCGGGGAGCTGTTTTTT
TRBJ2-7 TRBV19 . . CASSMGVSETYEQYF TGTGCCAGTAGTATGGGAGTGAGCGAGACCTACGAGCAGTACTTC
TRBJ2-7 TRBV5-4 . TRBD2 CASSLAGGTYEQYF TGTGCCAGCAGTCTAGCGGGAGGAACCTACGAGCAGTACTTC
TRBJ1-2 TRBV27 . TRBD1 CASSFGDREYGYTF TGTGCCAGCAGTTTTGGGGACAGGGAGTATGGCTACACCTTC
TRBJ2-1 TRBV5-4 few TRBD2 CASSSGTSGRQEQFF TGTGCCAGCAGCTCAGGGACTAGCGGGAGGCAGGAGCAGTTCTTC
TRBJ2-7 TRBV2 . TRBD1 CASSVTGGVEQYF TGTGCCAGCAGTGTCACAGGGGGAGTCGAGCAGTACTTC
TRBJ1-2 TRBV6-5 once TRBD1 CASSPGTGGAGGYTF TGTGCCAGCAGTCCCGGGACAGGGGGCGCAGGTGGCTACACCTTC
TRBJ1-5 TRBV6-1 few . CASSGGTGLRSNQPQHF TGTGCCAGCAGTGGGGGCACGGGACTCCGAAGCAATCAGCCCCAGCATTTT
TRBJ2-7 TRBV6-5 once . CASSYRISYEQYF TGTGCCAGCAGTTACCGCATCTCCTACGAGCAGTACTTC
TRBJ1-1 TRBV7-3 few TRBD1 CASSHRGGGYTEAFF TGTGCCAGCAGCCATCGAGGGGGCGGGTACACTGAAGCTTTCTTT
TRBJ2-7 TRBV7-9 . TRBD1 CASSPGTVTYEQYF TGTGCCAGCAGCCCGGGGACAGTTACCTACGAGCAGTACTTC
TRBJ2-5 TRBV6-5 once TRBD2 CASSYLSGAQETQYF TGTGCCAGCAGCTACCTTAGCGGGGCACAAGAGACCCAGTACTTC